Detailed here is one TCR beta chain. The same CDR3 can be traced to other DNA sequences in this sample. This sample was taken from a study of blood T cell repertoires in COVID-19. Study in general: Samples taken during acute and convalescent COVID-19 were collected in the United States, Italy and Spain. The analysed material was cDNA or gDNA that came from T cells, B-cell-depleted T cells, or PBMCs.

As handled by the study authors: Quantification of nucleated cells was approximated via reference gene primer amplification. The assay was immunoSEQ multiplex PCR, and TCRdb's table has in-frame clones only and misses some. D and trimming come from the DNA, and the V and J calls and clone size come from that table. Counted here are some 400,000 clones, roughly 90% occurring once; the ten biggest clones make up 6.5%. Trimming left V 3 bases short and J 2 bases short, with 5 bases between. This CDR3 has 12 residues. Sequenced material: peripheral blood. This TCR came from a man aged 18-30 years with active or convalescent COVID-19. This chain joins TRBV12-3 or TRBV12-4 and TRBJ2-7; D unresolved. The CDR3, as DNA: TGTGCCAGCAGTTTTCAGGCCTACGAGCAGTACTTC. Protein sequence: CASSFQAYEQYF.